This record looks at one T cell receptor (beta chain) sequence and its context. The V and J ends lost 5 bases and 2 bases respectively, with 13 bases between them. This CDR3 is 14 amino acids long. Germline V gene sequence: CDR1 MDHEN, CDR2 SYDVKM. TCRdb fed the reads into MiXCR, producing one record per CDR3 protein. The data hold 100,000 to 150,000 distinct CDR3 sequences, with approximately 8.8% observed a single time. This sample stems from a study of T cell repertoires in cytomegalovirus infection. The origin of this receptor is a human donor in good health (CMV status not recorded). Some clones in this sample may be carry-over from other donors' samples. Source material: PBMCs. V is TRBV28 and J is TRBJ2-7; D is possibly TRBD1 or TRBD2 (5 bases each). Here the CDR3 reads CASSTGTLPYEQYF. The CDR3, as DNA: TGTGCCAGCAGTACCGGGACCTTACCCTACGAGCAGTACTTC.